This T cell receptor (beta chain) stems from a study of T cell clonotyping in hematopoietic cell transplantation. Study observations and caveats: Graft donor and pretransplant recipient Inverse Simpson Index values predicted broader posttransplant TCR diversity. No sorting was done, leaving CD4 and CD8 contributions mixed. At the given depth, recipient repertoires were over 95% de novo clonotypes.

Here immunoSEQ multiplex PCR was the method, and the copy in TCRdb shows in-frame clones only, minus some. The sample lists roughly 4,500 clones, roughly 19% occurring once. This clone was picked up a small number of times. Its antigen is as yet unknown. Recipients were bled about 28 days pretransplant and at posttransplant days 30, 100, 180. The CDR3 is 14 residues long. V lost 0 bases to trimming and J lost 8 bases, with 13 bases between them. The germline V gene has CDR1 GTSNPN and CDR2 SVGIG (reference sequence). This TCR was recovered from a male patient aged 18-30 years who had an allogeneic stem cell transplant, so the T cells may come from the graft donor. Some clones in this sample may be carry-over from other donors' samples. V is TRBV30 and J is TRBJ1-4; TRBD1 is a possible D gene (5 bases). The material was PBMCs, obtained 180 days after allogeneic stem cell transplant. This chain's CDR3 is CAWSVERGNEKLFF. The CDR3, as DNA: TGTGCCTGGAGTGTAGAGCGGGGGAACGAAAAACTGTTTTTT.